Listed below are T cell receptor beta chains from one sample, sequenced in a study of T cells after yellow fever vaccination. TCRdb re-analysed the 5' RACE reads in MiXCR, keeping a single row per CDR3 protein. This table holds about 150,000 distinct CDR3 sequences, roughly 6.4% found once. The material was CD4+ T cells sorted from PBMCs, obtained on the day of the first yellow fever vaccination. These receptors all come from a man between 18 and 29 years old who received the YFV17D yellow fever vaccine. CDR3s include the opening cysteine and the closing phenylalanine or tryptophan. Fields, in order: clone size, J gene, V gene, D gene, CDR3 DNA, CDR3 protein. A D gene is named only where the DNA matches it firmly. Only part of the rows carry a size: once, few, many, or a class if the clone is expanded.

>few|TRBJ2-5|TRBV18|TRBD2
TGTGCCAGCTCACCACTAGCGGGGGCGGAAGAGACCCAGTACTTC
CASSPLAGAEETQYF
>-|TRBJ1-1|TRBV7-7|-
TGTGCCAGCAGCGTCGACAGTCACACTGAAGCTTTCTTT
CASSVDSHTEAFF
>many|TRBJ1-5|TRBV3-1|-
TGCGCCAGCAGCCAAGACCTCAATCAGCCCCAGCATTTT
CASSQDLNQPQHF
>-|TRBJ2-5|TRBV11-2|-
TGTGCCAGCAGCCGACGAGGTGGCAGGGGAGGGTTGGAGACCCAGTACTTC
CASSRRGGRGGLETQYF
>many|TRBJ2-3|TRBV25-1|-
TGTGCCACTTCGGTCTTCAATGATACGCAGTATTTT
CATSVFNDTQYF
>-|TRBJ2-4|TRBV5-6|TRBD1
TGTGCCAGCAGCCGGACAGGGACAAACATTCAGTACTTC
CASSRTGTNIQYF
>many|TRBJ1-4|TRBV12-3/TRBV12-4|TRBD1
TGTGCCAGCAGTCTTGGACAGGGAGAAAAACTGTTTTTT
CASSLGQGEKLFF
>-|TRBJ2-1|TRBV6-5|-
TGTGCCAGCAGTTCCGTCCAGGTTACCTACAATGAGCAGTTCTTC
CASSSVQVTYNEQFF
>few|TRBJ2-6|TRBV5-1|TRBD1
TGCGCCAGCAGCCCGGACAGGCAGTCCTTCTCTGGGGCCAACGTCCTGACTTTC
CASSPDRQSFSGANVLTF
>few|TRBJ2-3|TRBV10-3|-
TGTGCCATCAGTGTCCACCCCGGGGGCCCGAGCACAGATACGCAGTATTTT
CAISVHPGGPSTDTQYF
>few|TRBJ1-6|TRBV5-1|-
TGCGCCAGCAGCCATGACGGGTTTGATTCACCCCTCCACTTT
CASSHDGFDSPLHF
>-|TRBJ2-3|TRBV5-5|TRBD2
TGTGCCAGCTTAAATAGCGGGGGGGGAGATACGCAGTATTTT
CASLNSGGGDTQYF
>-|TRBJ2-5|TRBV7-2|-
TGTGCCAGCAGCCCTTTTTGGGAGACCCAGTACTTC
CASSPFWETQYF
>-|TRBJ2-6|TRBV18|-
TGTGCCAGCTCACCGGGCTCTGGGGCCAACGTCCTGACTTTC
CASSPGSGANVLTF
>many|TRBJ2-3|TRBV6-5|TRBD2
TGTGCCAGCAGTTTAGGAGGATCAAGCGGGGGGGGTACAGATACGCAGTATTTT
CASSLGGSSGGGTDTQYF
>many|TRBJ1-1|TRBV2|-
TGTGCCAGCAGTGAGGAGGGGTCACAAGCTTTCTTT
CASSEEGSQAFF
>few|TRBJ2-1|TRBV24-1|TRBD1
TGTGCCACCAGTGACCCCAGGGACAGAGAATACAATGAGCAGTTCTTC
CATSDPRDREYNEQFF
>few|TRBJ1-2|TRBV27|TRBD1
TGTGCCAGCGGGTTACCGGGACAGGGGATTGAAGGGGGCTACACCTTC
CASGLPGQGIEGGYTF
>few|TRBJ2-5|TRBV6-1|TRBD2
TGTGCCAGCAGCCGGGGACTAGCGGGGGGCATCCAAGAGACCCAGTACTTC
CASSRGLAGGIQETQYF
>-|TRBJ2-3|TRBV18|-
TGTGCCAGCTCACCGAGGGCTTCCCTTTCAGATACGCAGTATTTT
CASSPRASLSDTQYF
>few|TRBJ1-4|TRBV5-4|-
TGTGCCAGCAGCTTCCAAGCAACTAATGAAAAACTGTTTTTT
CASSFQATNEKLFF
>many|TRBJ2-3|TRBV5-1|TRBD2
TGCGCCAGCAGTTCAGCGGGGGACACAGATACGCAGTATTTT
CASSSAGDTDTQYF
>-|TRBJ2-3|TRBV3-1|TRBD2
TGTGCCAGCTCCCGGGAGGACCCCCACACAGATACGCAGTATTTT
CASSREDPHTDTQYF
>few|TRBJ1-2|TRBV7-2|-
TGTGCCAGCAGCTACGGGGGGGCCAACTATGGCTACACCTTC
CASSYGGANYGYTF
>few|TRBJ2-1|TRBV7-3|-
TGTGCCAGCAGCTTAGGTGTCAGGCTGGATGAGCAGTTCTTC
CASSLGVRLDEQFF
>-|TRBJ2-5|TRBV18|-
TGTGCCAGCTCACCGACTGCAGGGGCGGAGACCCAGTACTTC
CASSPTAGAETQYF
>few|TRBJ2-3|TRBV9|-
TGTGCCAGCAGCGGGGGTCACGATACGCAGTATTTT
CASSGGHDTQYF
>many|TRBJ2-4|TRBV4-1|TRBD2
TGCGCCAGCAGCCAAGGAGTATTAGCGGGGGGTGCAACCGCCAAAAACATTCAGTACTTC
CASSQGVLAGGATAKNIQYF
>few|TRBJ2-1|TRBV10-3|-
TGTGCCATCAGTGAGCCGGAGTCCCAGGGGTATAAGCAGTTCTTC
CAISEPESQGYKQFF
>many|TRBJ1-1|TRBV12-3/TRBV12-4|-
TGTGCCAGCAGTCTCAGCTCAGAGAACACTGAAGCTTTCTTT
CASSLSSENTEAFF
>many|TRBJ2-3|TRBV15|-
TGTGCCACCAGCAGACCAGCGTGGGATACGCAGTATTTT
CATSRPAWDTQYF
>many|TRBJ2-3|TRBV5-1|TRBD2
TGCGCCAGCAGCTTGGGGGTGCGGGGGAGCACAGATACGCAGTATTTT
CASSLGVRGSTDTQYF
>-|TRBJ2-1|TRBV20-1|-
TGCAGTGCTAACAGGTACAATGAGCAGTTCTTC
CSANRYNEQFF
>-|TRBJ2-1|TRBV4-3|-
TGCGCCAGCAGCCAAGAGGGGGACGCGAAGACCTACAATGAGCAGTTCTTC
CASSQEGDAKTYNEQFF
>many|TRBJ1-5|TRBV15|-
TGTGCCACCAGCAGAGAAGGCCTACCCGGAGTGGGCAATCAGCCCCAGCATTTT
CATSREGLPGVGNQPQHF
>many|TRBJ2-5|TRBV15|-
TGTGCCACCAGCAGAGATAAGAGGCAGGCCCCATTTCTGAACTTC
CATSRDKRQAPFLNF
>many|TRBJ1-5|TRBV12-3/TRBV12-4|TRBD1
TGTGCCAGCAGCTTGGGGGGGACAGGGACAAATCAGCCCCAGCATTTT
CASSLGGTGTNQPQHF
>few|TRBJ2-1|TRBV6-5|TRBD2
TGTGCCAGCAGATCTCTTGCGGGGGGGCAATACAATGAGCAGTTCTTC
CASRSLAGGQYNEQFF
>-|TRBJ2-7|TRBV20-1|TRBD1
TGCAGTGCTAGTACACCGGGACAGGGGGCCTACGAGCAGTACTTC
CSASTPGQGAYEQYF